This record covers a single T cell receptor beta chain. The sample comes from a study of response to subunit inactivated influenza vaccine. TCRdb passed the RT-PCR reads through MiXCR, listing each CDR3 protein once. Here the sample spans hundreds of thousands of distinct CDR3 sequences, 14% being singletons. The CDR3 contains 17 residues. V was pared by 2 bases and J by 5 bases, with 12 bases of the junction left unmatched. Sequencing used PBMCs from blood, obtained 14 to 15 days before vaccination. This chain joins TRBV12-3 or TRBV12-4 and TRBJ2-3; TRBD1 matches 8 bases. The TCR originated in a middle-aged man who received an inactivated influenza vaccine. The CDR3 here is CASSLIRTGRGGDTQYF. CDR3 bases: TGTGCCAGCAGTTTAATAAGGACAGGGCGTGGAGGAGATACGCAGTATTTT.